These T cell receptor beta chains were read from a single sample in a study of cytomegalovirus exposure and HLA in healthy donors. TCRdb's copy holds only in-frame clones and misses some; the assay was immunoSEQ multiplex PCR. This table holds about 190,000 clones, about 80% found once. The sequencing sample was made of PBMCs. Every receptor here comes from a woman in her late teens or twenties in good health and CMV-seropositive. Each CDR3 is given with its conserved first and last residue. Each record gives: J gene, CDR3 length, clone size, D gene, V gene, CDR3 protein, CDR3 DNA. D genes are given only for firm matches. The size of a clone is reported for some rows only, either as once, few or many, or as a class for expanded clones.

j_call: TRBJ2-1
cdr3_length: 15
clone_size: -
d_call: -
v_call: TRBV9
cdr3_aa: CASSVDAGSYNEQFF
cdr3_nt: TGTGCCAGCAGCGTAGACGCGGGCTCCTACAATGAGCAGTTCTTC

j_call: TRBJ2-4
cdr3_length: 16
clone_size: -
d_call: TRBD1
v_call: TRBV19
cdr3_aa: CASRLRDEGQGGIQYF
cdr3_nt: TGTGCCAGTAGACTAAGAGATGAAGGACAGGGGGGCATTCAGTACTTC

j_call: TRBJ2-1
cdr3_length: 17
clone_size: -
d_call: TRBD2
v_call: TRBV7-3
cdr3_aa: CASSLPPTSGGADEQFF
cdr3_nt: TGTGCCAGCAGCCTCCCCCCGACTAGCGGGGGGGCCGATGAGCAGTTCTTC

j_call: TRBJ1-4
cdr3_length: 18
clone_size: -
d_call: -
v_call: TRBV4-1
cdr3_aa: CASSQPISGPPPNEKLFF
cdr3_nt: TGCGCCAGCAGCCAACCTATCTCAGGGCCTCCCCCTAATGAAAAACTGTTTTTT

j_call: TRBJ1-5
cdr3_length: 13
clone_size: -
d_call: -
v_call: TRBV7-3
cdr3_aa: CASSFRVLTPQHF
cdr3_nt: TGTGCCAGCAGCTTCAGGGTTTTGACGCCCCAGCATTTT

j_call: TRBJ1-4
cdr3_length: 14
clone_size: -
d_call: -
v_call: TRBV7-8
cdr3_aa: CASSALGGSEKLFF
cdr3_nt: TGTGCCAGCAGCGCCTTAGGCGGGAGCGAAAAACTGTTTTTT

j_call: TRBJ1-5
cdr3_length: 14
clone_size: -
d_call: TRBD1
v_call: TRBV2
cdr3_aa: CASGGQGSGQPQHF
cdr3_nt: TGTGCCAGCGGGGGACAGGGCAGCGGTCAGCCCCAGCATTTT

j_call: TRBJ1-2
cdr3_length: 13
clone_size: -
d_call: -
v_call: TRBV5-1
cdr3_aa: CASSLQDLYGYTF
cdr3_nt: TGCGCCAGCTCTCTACAGGACCTCTATGGCTACACCTTC

j_call: TRBJ2-3
cdr3_length: 13
clone_size: -
d_call: -
v_call: TRBV30
cdr3_aa: CAWTGTGPDTQYF
cdr3_nt: TGTGCCTGGACAGGCACAGGTCCAGATACGCAGTATTTT

j_call: TRBJ2-3
cdr3_length: 14
clone_size: -
d_call: TRBD2
v_call: TRBV6-4
cdr3_aa: CASSDTSESDTQYF
cdr3_nt: TGTGCCAGCAGTGACACTAGCGAGTCCGATACGCAGTATTTT

j_call: TRBJ2-7
cdr3_length: 15
clone_size: -
d_call: TRBD2
v_call: TRBV6-5
cdr3_aa: CASSYLAGTTYEQYF
cdr3_nt: TGTGCCAGCAGTTACTTGGCAGGGACTACCTACGAGCAGTACTTC

j_call: TRBJ1-2
cdr3_length: 16
clone_size: -
d_call: TRBD1
v_call: TRBV5-4
cdr3_aa: CASSKPRQGANYGYTF
cdr3_nt: TGTGCCAGCAGCAAACCCCGACAGGGAGCTAACTATGGCTACACCTTC

j_call: TRBJ2-5
cdr3_length: 13
clone_size: -
d_call: -
v_call: TRBV27
cdr3_aa: CASSLYGGGTQYF
cdr3_nt: TGTGCCAGCAGTTTATATGGTGGAGGGACCCAGTACTTC

j_call: TRBJ2-2
cdr3_length: 14
clone_size: -
d_call: TRBD1
v_call: TRBV15
cdr3_aa: CATRTGGLSGELFF
cdr3_nt: TGTGCCACCCGGACAGGTGGTCTGTCCGGGGAGCTGTTTTTT

j_call: TRBJ1-6
cdr3_length: 15
clone_size: -
d_call: TRBD1
v_call: TRBV7-2
cdr3_aa: CASSAATGGYSPLHF
cdr3_nt: TGTGCCAGCAGCGCCGCGACAGGGGGTTATTCACCCCTCCACTTT

j_call: TRBJ1-6
cdr3_length: 17
clone_size: -
d_call: -
v_call: TRBV15
cdr3_aa: CATSRGGGGGYNSPLHF
cdr3_nt: TGTGCCACCAGCAGAGGCGGGGGTGGCGGTTATAATTCACCCCTCCACTTT

j_call: TRBJ2-3
cdr3_length: 16
clone_size: -
d_call: TRBD1
v_call: TRBV5-5
cdr3_aa: CASSLRTGEVGDTQYF
cdr3_nt: TGTGCCAGCAGTCTCCGGACAGGGGAAGTTGGGGATACGCAGTATTTT

j_call: TRBJ2-3
cdr3_length: 14
clone_size: -
d_call: -
v_call: TRBV6-1
cdr3_aa: CASGRGSPTDTQYF
cdr3_nt: TGTGCCAGCGGGCGGGGCTCTCCCACAGATACGCAGTATTTT

j_call: TRBJ2-5
cdr3_length: 12
clone_size: -
d_call: TRBD2
v_call: TRBV25-1
cdr3_aa: CASRGGVETQYF
cdr3_nt: TGTGCCAGCCGGGGGGGCGTCGAGACCCAGTACTTC

j_call: TRBJ1-1
cdr3_length: 16
clone_size: -
d_call: TRBD1
v_call: TRBV5-1
cdr3_aa: CASSTQGQAPNTEAFF
cdr3_nt: TGCGCCAGCAGCACCCAAGGACAGGCGCCGAACACTGAAGCTTTCTTT

j_call: TRBJ2-7
cdr3_length: 17
clone_size: -
d_call: TRBD1
v_call: TRBV4-2
cdr3_aa: CASSQDLVGQGPYEQYF
cdr3_nt: TGTGCCAGCAGCCAAGATTTAGTGGGACAGGGGCCCTACGAGCAGTACTTC

j_call: TRBJ1-1
cdr3_length: 15
clone_size: -
d_call: TRBD1
v_call: TRBV4-2
cdr3_aa: CASSQPQGQSTEAFF
cdr3_nt: TGTGCCAGCAGCCAGCCTCAGGGACAGTCAACTGAAGCTTTCTTT

j_call: TRBJ1-5
cdr3_length: 17
clone_size: -
d_call: TRBD1
v_call: TRBV6-1
cdr3_aa: CASSVLGQGGGNQPQHF
cdr3_nt: TGTGCCAGCAGTGTCCTAGGACAGGGCGGGGGCAATCAGCCCCAGCATTTT

j_call: TRBJ1-2
cdr3_length: 13
clone_size: once
d_call: -
v_call: TRBV19
cdr3_aa: CASIWQTHYGYTF
cdr3_nt: TGTGCCAGTATTTGGCAGACTCACTATGGCTACACCTTC

j_call: TRBJ1-6
cdr3_length: 16
clone_size: -
d_call: TRBD1
v_call: TRBV5-1
cdr3_aa: CASSSERRQGNSPLHF
cdr3_nt: TGCGCCAGCAGCTCCGAACGAAGACAGGGCAATTCACCCCTCCACTTT

j_call: TRBJ2-5
cdr3_length: 15
clone_size: -
d_call: -
v_call: TRBV6-6
cdr3_aa: CASSYSSGGQETQYF
cdr3_nt: TGTGCCAGCAGTTATTCTTCCGGGGGGCAGGAGACCCAGTACTTC

j_call: TRBJ1-1
cdr3_length: 14
clone_size: -
d_call: -
v_call: TRBV5-5
cdr3_aa: CASSLEGQNTEAFF
cdr3_nt: TGTGCCAGCAGCTTGGAGGGACAGAACACTGAAGCTTTCTTT

j_call: TRBJ2-7
cdr3_length: 15
clone_size: -
d_call: TRBD2
v_call: TRBV6-5
cdr3_aa: CASSSGGSSPFGQYF
cdr3_nt: TGTGCCAGCAGTTCGGGGGGTAGCAGCCCTTTTGGGCAGTACTTC

j_call: TRBJ2-1
cdr3_length: 17
clone_size: few
d_call: TRBD2
v_call: TRBV5-4
cdr3_aa: CASSPRPGLAADNEQFF
cdr3_nt: TGTGCCAGCAGCCCTCGCCCGGGACTAGCGGCGGACAATGAGCAGTTCTTC

j_call: TRBJ2-1
cdr3_length: 16
clone_size: -
d_call: -
v_call: TRBV7-9
cdr3_aa: CASSPGLEGSYNEQFF
cdr3_nt: TGTGCCAGCAGCCCCGGGTTGGAGGGCTCCTACAATGAGCAGTTCTTC

j_call: TRBJ2-3
cdr3_length: 16
clone_size: once
d_call: TRBD1
v_call: TRBV30
cdr3_aa: CAWSAWTGGITDTQYF
cdr3_nt: TGTGCCTGGAGTGCTTGGACAGGGGGAATCACAGATACGCAGTATTTT

j_call: TRBJ2-1
cdr3_length: 15
clone_size: -
d_call: TRBD1
v_call: TRBV7-9
cdr3_aa: CASSSGQGPYNEQFF
cdr3_nt: TGTGCCAGCAGCTCGGGACAGGGTCCCTACAATGAGCAGTTCTTC

j_call: TRBJ1-4
cdr3_length: 16
clone_size: -
d_call: TRBD1
v_call: TRBV6-1
cdr3_aa: CASSELRDRINEKLFF
cdr3_nt: TGTGCCAGCAGTGAACTCCGGGACAGGATTAATGAAAAACTGTTTTTT

j_call: TRBJ2-7
cdr3_length: 15
clone_size: -
d_call: TRBD2
v_call: TRBV5-4
cdr3_aa: CASSSGTSGLYEQYF
cdr3_nt: TGTGCCAGCAGCTCCGGGACTAGCGGCCTCTACGAGCAGTACTTC

j_call: TRBJ1-3
cdr3_length: 15
clone_size: -
d_call: -
v_call: TRBV7-9
cdr3_aa: CASSLRMSSGNTIYF
cdr3_nt: TGTGCCAGCAGTCTTCGAATGAGCTCTGGAAACACCATATATTTT

j_call: TRBJ2-1
cdr3_length: 17
clone_size: -
d_call: -
v_call: TRBV4-2
cdr3_aa: CASTQRVGGASYNEQFF
cdr3_nt: TGTGCCAGCACCCAAAGGGTAGGAGGTGCTTCCTACAATGAGCAGTTCTTC

j_call: TRBJ2-2
cdr3_length: 19
clone_size: -
d_call: TRBD2
v_call: TRBV5-1
cdr3_aa: CASSPRGLAGASNTGELFF
cdr3_nt: TGCGCCAGCAGCCCGAGGGGACTAGCGGGGGCCTCGAACACCGGGGAGCTGTTTTTT

j_call: TRBJ2-1
cdr3_length: 13
clone_size: once
d_call: -
v_call: TRBV30
cdr3_aa: CAWTRDSYNEQFF
cdr3_nt: TGTGCCTGGACTCGGGACTCCTACAATGAGCAGTTCTTC

j_call: TRBJ1-1
cdr3_length: 13
clone_size: -
d_call: -
v_call: TRBV7-8
cdr3_aa: CASSRRQNTEAFF
cdr3_nt: TGTGCCAGCAGCCGGAGGCAGAACACTGAAGCTTTCTTT

j_call: TRBJ1-6
cdr3_length: 19
clone_size: -
d_call: -
v_call: TRBV1
cdr3_aa: CTSSQDEGTDYIDNSPLHF
cdr3_nt: TGCACCAGCAGCCAAGACGAGGGGACAGATTATATCGATAATTCACCCCTCCACTTT

j_call: TRBJ2-2
cdr3_length: 16
clone_size: few
d_call: -
v_call: TRBV5-1
cdr3_aa: CASSLALRGRTGELFF
cdr3_nt: TGCGCCAGCAGCTTGGCGCTCCGGGGGAGGACCGGGGAGCTGTTTTTT

j_call: TRBJ1-1
cdr3_length: 13
clone_size: once
d_call: -
v_call: TRBV2
cdr3_aa: CASNWGWETEAFF
cdr3_nt: TGTGCCAGCAATTGGGGTTGGGAGACTGAAGCTTTCTTT

j_call: TRBJ1-1
cdr3_length: 15
clone_size: -
d_call: TRBD1
v_call: TRBV10-3
cdr3_aa: CAISTGGATNTEAFF
cdr3_nt: TGTGCCATCAGCACAGGGGGCGCAACGAACACTGAAGCTTTCTTT

j_call: TRBJ2-1
cdr3_length: 16
clone_size: -
d_call: TRBD2
v_call: TRBV2
cdr3_aa: CASSEGPGLAYNEQFF
cdr3_nt: TGTGCCAGCAGTGAAGGGCCGGGACTAGCATACAATGAGCAGTTCTTC

j_call: TRBJ1-6
cdr3_length: 15
clone_size: -
d_call: TRBD1
v_call: TRBV2
cdr3_aa: CASKRQGALNSPLHF
cdr3_nt: TGTGCCAGCAAGAGACAGGGGGCCCTCAATTCACCCCTCCACTTT

j_call: TRBJ1-1
cdr3_length: 15
clone_size: -
d_call: TRBD1
v_call: TRBV7-8
cdr3_aa: CASSRDRGLTTEAFF
cdr3_nt: TGTGCCAGCAGCCGGGACAGGGGTTTGACGACTGAAGCTTTCTTT